Listed here are 3 T cell receptor beta chains from one sample, sequenced in a study of cytomegalovirus exposure and HLA in healthy donors. Use of 60 Vbeta and 13 Jbeta primers characterized the PCR. Measured with immunoSEQ multiplex PCR; TCRdb has only the in-frame clones, and not every one. The repertoire consists of 90,000 to 120,000 clones, with around four fifths occurring once and the leading ten covering around 7.4%. The specimen was PBMCs. Source of these receptors: a man between 25 and 39 years old in good health and CMV-seronegative.

In this sample, this clone turned up a few times. The rearrangement links TRBV2 to TRBJ2-5, with TRBD2 as a possible D gene (6 bases). The J call may be faulty, since TRBJ2-7 better matches the DNA end. This CDR3 has 14 amino acids. The germline V gene has CDR1 SNHLY and CDR2 FYNNEI. CDR3 sequence reads: CASGGTRWSYEQYF. CDR3 in DNA: TGTGCCAGCGGGGGGACGAGGTGGTCCTACGAGCAGTACTTC.

This clone was observed a handful of times. The chain uses TRBV18 and TRBJ2-1; D gene ambiguous. The CDR3 covers 13 residues. Germline assignment: CDR1 KGHSH and CDR2 LQKENI. The V and J ends lost 3 bases and 9 bases respectively, with 12 bases between them. CDR3 bases: TGTGCCAGCTCACCGTTGCGAGGCACTGAGCAGTTCTTC. It translates to CASSPLRGTEQFF.

This clone was recorded only once. The chain links TRBV27 to TRBJ2-3; TRBD2 matches at 8 bases. From germline, CDR1 is MNHEY and CDR2 SMNVEV (reference sequence). Trimming cost V 5 bases and J 2 bases; bases outside gene matches: 12. This CDR3 is 17 amino acids long. The CDR3 loop is CASSPHRGGRFTDTQYF. As DNA, the CDR3 is TGTGCCAGCAGTCCCCACCGGGGCGGGAGGTTCACAGATACGCAGTATTTT.